What follows are 9 T cell receptor beta chains derived from one specimen sequenced in a study of T cells in Graves' hyperthyroidism and ophthalmopathy. TCR beta CDR3 region amplification was performed from RNA transcripts. The HTBI primer set was used in a first-round RT-PCR of the TCR CDR3. In TCRdb, the multiplex PCR reads were re-called with MiXCR into one record per CDR3 protein. The sample consists of over 350,000 distinct CDR3 sequences, 11% to 15% of them appearing once. The sequencing sample was made of blood. Every receptor here comes from a man aged 45-60 years with Graves' ophthalmopathy.

The DNA for the CDR3 is TGTGCCAGTAGTATGAGAGGATTTGAAGCTTTCTTT. This codes for CASSMRGFEAFF. This chain connects TRBV19 to TRBJ1-1; D is ambiguous. The CDR3 is made up of 12 amino acids. CDR1 LNHDA and CDR2 SQIVND come from the germline V gene (reference sequence). Deletions cut 3 bases from V and 7 bases from J, with 9 bases between. The full variable domain, with the rest looked up from reference TRBV19 and TRBJ1-1, is DGGITQSPKYLFRKEGQNVTLSCEQNLNHDAMYWYRQDPGQGLRLIYYSQIVNDFQKGDIAEGYSVSREKKESFPLTVTSAQKNPTAFYLCASSMRGFEAFFGQGTRLTVV.

This clonotype appeared many times. The chain recombines TRBV5-1 with TRBJ1-2; 9 bases are a match to TRBD1. V lost 1 base, J lost 6 bases, and 1 base stayed unmatched. CDR3 length equals 13 residues. Germline CDR1 is SGHRS and CDR2 is YFSETQ. The CDR3 coding sequence is TGCGCCAGCAGCTTGACAGGGGGCGATGGCTACACCTTC. Amino acid sequence: CASSLTGGDGYTF.

Many counts were recorded for this clonotype. The rearrangement links TRBV7-9 to TRBJ1-5, with 7 bases fitting TRBD1. CDR3 length: 15 amino acids. Per germline, CDR1 SEHNR and CDR2 FQNEAQ (reference sequence). The V gene end was trimmed by 1 base and the J gene end by 4 bases; junction bases not matched to a gene: 4. CDR3 in amino acids: CASSLDGTENQPQHF. CDR3 bases: TGTGCCAGCAGCTTAGACGGGACAGAGAATCAGCCCCAGCATTTT.

This clonotype was recorded at least ten times. The chain employs TRBV20-1 and TRBJ2-5, with 7 bases identical to TRBD2. The V and J ends lost 0 bases and 5 bases, in that order; junction bases with no gene match: 9. This CDR3 contains 15 residues. Looked up from germline, CDR1 is DFQATT and CDR2 is SNEGSKA (reference sequence). The CDR3 spells CSARDFGTGRETQYF. In nucleotides, the CDR3 is TGCAGTGCTAGAGATTTCGGGACCGGGAGGGAGACCCAGTACTTC.

In regard to this clonotype: A junction end diverges from the germline sequence, so it may reflect a read error. This rearrangement joins TRBV3-1 to TRBJ1-2, with D uncertain. The CDR3 has 12 amino acids. Germline CDR1 LGHDT, CDR2 YNNKEL (reference sequence). The DNA for the CDR3 is TGTGCCAGCAGCCAACCTAACTATGGCTACGCCTTC. Encoded protein: CASSQPNYGYAF.

V gene TRBV25-1 combines with J gene TRBJ2-1, with 11 positions matching TRBD2. The germline gives CDR1 MGHDK, CDR2 SYGVNS. CDR3 length: 15 residues. Losses at the gene ends were 6 bases for V and 3 bases for J; bases not matched to a gene: 4. CDR3 sequence reads: CASSTGLADYNEQFF. CDR3 DNA sequence: TGTGCCAGCAGCACGGGACTAGCGGACTACAATGAGCAGTTCTTC.

There are a few counts of this clonotype. This chain links TRBV5-1 with TRBJ1-1; no clear D gene. V was trimmed by 0 bases and J by 8 bases, leaving 8 bases between them. The CDR3 has 12 amino acids. CDR1 is SGHRS, CDR2 YFSETQ, per germline. The DNA of the CDR3 is TGCGCCAGCAGCTTGGAAGGGCTGGAAGCTTTCTTT. Translated, it gives CASSLEGLEAFF.

To note about this clonotype: This may stem from a read error, because a much larger clone lies one nucleotide away. CDR3 sequence (DNA): TGTGCCAGCAGCGAGACTAGCGGGAGGGCCACAGGTACGCAGTATTTT. This codes for CASSETSGRATGTQYF. The genes are TRBV2 and TRBJ2-3; 14 nucleotides match TRBD2. In germline, CDR1 is SNHLY, CDR2 FYNNEI. CDR3 length equals 16 residues.

This clonotype was picked up many times. The V and J genes are TRBV27 and TRBJ2-1; 12 bases are a match to TRBD1. The CDR3 sequence is 14 residues long. From germline, CDR1 is MNHEY and CDR2 SMNVEV (reference sequence). Trimming at V came to 5 bases and at J to 9 bases, leaving 5 bases not matched to a gene. The CDR3 bases are TGTGCCAGCAGTAGGGGACAGGGGGCAGTTGAGCAGTTCTTC. As protein: CASSRGQGAVEQFF.